Listed here are 21 T cell receptor beta chains from one sample, sequenced in a study of cytomegalovirus exposure and HLA in healthy donors. Primers included in the PCR were 60 Vbeta and 13 Jbeta primers. Repertoires were generated with immunoSEQ multiplex PCR, while TCRdb's copy carries only in-frame clones and drops some. Counted here are some 140,000 clones, about four fifths occurring once; the ten biggest clones make up roughly 1.2%. Sequencing input: PBMCs. The receptors shown here come from a male donor in good health and CMV-seropositive.

This chain links TRBV6-6 with TRBJ2-5, with D unresolved. The germline V gene has CDR1 MNHNY and CDR2 SVGAGI (reference sequence). This CDR3 has 15 amino acids. V was clipped by 2 bases and J by 4 bases, with 14 bases between them. CDR3 in amino acids: CASSYNPTDRETQYF. CDR3 DNA sequence: TGTGCCAGCAGTTACAACCCCACAGATCGAGAGACCCAGTACTTC.

The table lists this clone with a few counts. The chain carries TRBV5-6 and TRBJ2-3, with TRBD1 matching 7 bases. V lost 4 bases to trimming and J lost 2 bases; unmatched junction nucleotides: 7. CDR3 size: 15 residues. From germline, CDR1 is SGHDT and CDR2 YYEEEE. The CDR3 sequence is CASSLGTVYTDTQYF. As DNA, the CDR3 is TGTGCCAGCAGCCTAGGGACAGTATACACAGATACGCAGTATTTT.

This chain links TRBV21-1 with TRBJ2-3; the table names TRBD2, a call not compared with the DNA. TRBV21-1 represents a pseudogene. The CDR3 is 12 residues long. CDR3 coding DNA: TGTGCCAGCAGCAGCCGGTCAGATACGCAGTATTTT. Translation: CASSSRSDTQYF.

The sample holds one count of this clone. The junction differs from germline at one of its ends, possibly a read error. The V and J genes are TRBV7-9 and TRBJ2-5, with D unclear. Germline V gene lookup returns CDR1 SEHNR and CDR2 FQNEAQ (reference sequence). The CDR3 extends over 14 amino acids. As DNA, the CDR3 is TGTTCCAGCAGCTCCTTTAATAGCCAAGAGACCCAGTACTTC. Translating it yields CSSSSFNSQETQYF.

This chain connects TRBV6-1 to TRBJ1-5, with a weak D call TRBD1 (6 bases). The CDR3 runs to 15 residues. Germline CDR1 MNHNS, CDR2 SASEGT. The V end lost 4 bases, the J end lost 2 bases, and 12 bases lay between the germline ends. The chain's CDR3 is CASSGGGAGNQPQHF. CDR3 bases: TGTGCCAGCAGTGGTGGGGGGGCTGGCAATCAGCCCCAGCATTTT.

This chain links TRBV9 with TRBJ2-7, with a weak D call TRBD1 (6 bases). This CDR3 has 15 amino acids. Trimming cost V 0 bases and J 0 bases, with 10 bases left between them. Looked up from germline, CDR1 is SGDLS and CDR2 is YYNGEE. The CDR3, as DNA: TGTGCCAGCAGCGTAGGACAGGCCCCCTCCTACGAGCAGTACTTC. Amino acids: CASSVGQAPSYEQYF.

The chain joins TRBV7-3 to TRBJ2-1, with D maybe TRBD2 (5 bases). The CDR3 runs 15 residues. Trimming removed 1 base from V and 4 bases from J, with 11 bases in between. From germline, CDR1 is SGHTA and CDR2 FQGTGA. CDR3 sequence: CASSLIREQYNEQFF. Written as DNA, the CDR3 is TGTGCCAGCAGCTTAATCCGGGAACAGTACAATGAGCAGTTCTTC.

The rearrangement joins TRBV7-2 to TRBJ2-7, with 8 bases identical to TRBD2. The CDR3 consists of 15 residues. CDR1 and CDR2 (germline): SGHTA, FQGNSA. Germline trimming cut 1 base from V and 0 bases from J; bases unmatched to any gene: 2. The CDR3 DNA sequence: TGTGCCAGCAGCTTAGAACTAGCGGCCTCCTACGAGCAGTACTTC. Amino acid sequence: CASSLELAASYEQYF.

The genes are TRBV29-1 and TRBJ1-1; D is unresolved. CDR1 and CDR2 (germline): SQVTM, ANQGSEA. The CDR3 runs 14 residues. The V end was cut by 6 bases, the J end by 0 bases, with 14 bases between. In DNA, the CDR3 is TGCAGCGTCGCACCCGCGCTCTTGAACACTGAAGCTTTCTTT. Protein sequence: CSVAPALLNTEAFF.

This clone came up a few times. The CDR3 here is CASSYSDRVHEQYF. CDR3 in DNA: TGTGCCAGCAGTTACTCGGACAGGGTACACGAGCAGTACTTC. The rearrangement joins TRBV6-5 to TRBJ2-7; the match to TRBD1 covers 8 bases. This CDR3 region has 14 residues. The germline V gene encodes CDR1 MNHEY and CDR2 SVGAGI. The V segment lost 0 bases and the J segment 5 bases; nucleotides outside the gene matches: 3.

The V call is TRBV12-5, the J call TRBJ2-5, with D perhaps TRBD1 (5 bases). The DNA end lines up better with TRBJ2-7; the J call may be wrong. The CDR3 runs to 15 residues. CDR1 is LGHNT, CDR2 FRNRAP, per germline. The CDR3 reads CASGSFGDSSYEQYF. CDR3 DNA sequence: TGTGCTAGTGGTTCATTTGGAGACAGCTCCTACGAGCAGTACTTC.

The gene calls are TRBV19 and TRBJ2-7; the match to TRBD1 covers 11 bases. This CDR3 has 16 amino acids. V shed 1 base and J 6 bases; nucleotides not matched to a gene: 8. CDR1 is LNHDA and CDR2 is SQIVND in the germline V gene (reference sequence). DNA of the CDR3: TGTGCCAGTAGTATAGTATGGTCGGGGACAGGGGGCGAGCAGTACTTC. Its translation is CASSIVWSGTGGEQYF.

This clone was counted once. The chain joins TRBV5-1 to TRBJ2-3, with D tentatively TRBD2 (6 bases). Per germline, CDR1 SGHRS and CDR2 YFSETQ. The CDR3 length is 15 residues. Deletions cut 2 bases from V and 0 bases from J, with 10 bases between. Written as DNA, the CDR3 is TGCGCCAGCAGCTTTTTTAGCGGAAGCACAGATACGCAGTATTTT. This encodes CASSFFSGSTDTQYF.

The chain couples TRBV5-1 to TRBJ2-3; TRBD1 agrees at 8 bases. The V and J ends lost 4 bases and 0 bases, in that order; junction bases with no gene match: 4. The CDR3 totals 15 residues. CDR1 is SGHRS and CDR2 is YFSETQ in the germline V gene. For the CDR3, the DNA is TGCGCCAGCAGCGGGACAGGCTGGAGCACAGATACGCAGTATTTT. Protein product: CASSGTGWSTDTQYF.

This clone was recorded once. The V gene is TRBV7-2, the J gene TRBJ2-5; weak D call: TRBD2 (5 bases). The V gene lost 5 bases and the J gene lost 5 bases, with 24 bases spanning the gap. The germline CDR1 and CDR2 sequences are SGHTA and FQGNSA. The CDR3 extends over 17 amino acids. The CDR3 bases are TGTGCCAGCAGCACGCAGATAAGAGCGGACGGCGGCGAGACCCAGTACTTC. Encoded protein: CASSTQIRADGGETQYF. Combining the CDR3 with reference TRBV7-2 and TRBJ2-5 gives the whole variable domain GAGVSQSPSNKVTEKGKDVELRCDPISGHTALYWYRQSLGQGLEFLIYFQGNSAPDKSGLPSDRFSAERTGGSVSTLTIQRTQQEDSAVYLCASSTQIRADGGETQYFGPGTRLLVL.

This clone came up a few times. The chain joins TRBV5-1 to TRBJ2-3; unclear D gene. The germline V gene has CDR1 SGHRS and CDR2 YFSETQ. The V and J ends lost 4 bases and 7 bases respectively, with 16 bases between them. There are 14 residues in the CDR3. For the CDR3, the DNA is TGCGCCAGCAGCCGAACTACCCGAGCGAATACGCAGTATTTT. As protein: CASSRTTRANTQYF.

The chain combines TRBV25-1 with TRBJ1-1, with D perhaps TRBD1 (5 bases). The CDR3 spans 11 residues. The germline CDR1 and CDR2 sequences are MGHDK and SYGVNS. V lost 5 bases and J 10 bases, leaving 11 bases between the germline ends. CDR3 DNA sequence: TGTGCCAGCAGTTCAGGGAAGGCAGCTTTCTTT. Translation: CASSSGKAAFF.

The V call is TRBV2, the J call TRBJ2-7; 15 bases agree with TRBD2. Germline CDR1 SNHLY, CDR2 FYNNEI. V was pared by 5 bases and J by 3 bases, with 14 bases of the junction left unmatched. The CDR3 contains 19 residues. CDR3 protein: CASSPSPGLAGGKIYEQYF. CDR3 nucleotides: TGTGCCAGCAGTCCTAGCCCGGGACTAGCGGGGGGAAAAATCTACGAGCAGTACTTC.

The chain links TRBV9 to TRBJ1-2; D may be TRBD1 (5 bases). CDR1 and CDR2 from the germline V gene are SGDLS and YYNGEE. CDR3 size: 14 residues. The V gene lost 0 bases and the J gene lost 2 bases, with 8 bases spanning the gap. Here the CDR3 DNA reads TGTGCCAGCAGCGTAGCTGCAGGGAACTATGGCTACACCTTC. Its protein is CASSVAAGNYGYTF.

The CDR3 sequence: CAWLAGGADTQYF. CDR3 bases: TGTGCCTGGCTAGCGGGAGGTGCAGATACGCAGTATTTT. This sequence joins TRBV30 and TRBJ2-3; 11 positions match TRBD2. J was trimmed by 4 bases and V by 5 bases; bases with no gene match: 2. Germline V gives CDR1 GTSNPN, CDR2 SVGIG (reference sequence). The CDR3 is 13 amino acids.

This clone appeared a single time. J is TRBJ2-5 and V is TRBV19; 8 bases align to TRBD1. V lost 4 bases, J lost 5 bases, and 6 bases stayed unmatched. This CDR3 comprises 14 residues. Germline-derived CDR1 and CDR2 are LNHDA and SQIVND (reference sequence). CDR3 region: CASSTTGGVETQYF. DNA of the CDR3: TGTGCCAGTAGTACCACAGGGGGTGTGGAGACCCAGTACTTC. The full variable domain, with the rest looked up from reference TRBV19 and TRBJ2-5, is DGGITQSPKYLFRKEGQNVTLSCEQNLNHDAMYWYRQDPGQGLRLIYYSQIVNDFQKGDIAEGYSVSREKKESFPLTVTSAQKNPTAFYLCASSTTGGVETQYFGPGTRLLVL.